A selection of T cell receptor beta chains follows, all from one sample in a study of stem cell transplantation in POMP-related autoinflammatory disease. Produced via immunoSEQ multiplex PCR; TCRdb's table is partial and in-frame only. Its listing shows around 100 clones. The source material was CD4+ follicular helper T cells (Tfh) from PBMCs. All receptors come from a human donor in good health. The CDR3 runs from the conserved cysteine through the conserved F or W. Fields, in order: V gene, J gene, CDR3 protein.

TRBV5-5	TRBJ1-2	CASSLEGRYNGYTF
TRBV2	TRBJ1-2	CASSVYLTDETYGYTF
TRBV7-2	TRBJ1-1	CASSLVSGRLGTEAFF
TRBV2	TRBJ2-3	CASSKDYSTDTQYF
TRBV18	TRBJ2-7	CASSRSGTSASYEQYF
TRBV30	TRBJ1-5	CAWSVQGAYQPQHF
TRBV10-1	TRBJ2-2	CASSEGFGELFF
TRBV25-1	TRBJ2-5	CASSDRGRRTQYF
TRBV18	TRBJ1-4	CASSPRDSFNEKLFF
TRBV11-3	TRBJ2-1	CASSLFASGPYNEQFF
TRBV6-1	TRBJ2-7	CASSGHSNEQYF
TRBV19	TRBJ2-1	CASSWLAGVMNEQFF
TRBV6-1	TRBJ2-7	CASSTGTSGTYEQYF
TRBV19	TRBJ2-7	CASSIFSGTGGYEQYF
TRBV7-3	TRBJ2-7	CASSFSAGSSYEQYF
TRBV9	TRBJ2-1	CASASYNEQFF
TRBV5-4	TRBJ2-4	CASSLGTSGKNIQYF
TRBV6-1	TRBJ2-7	CASSPGGRIEQYF
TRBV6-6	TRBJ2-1	CASSYGAAAGNEQFF
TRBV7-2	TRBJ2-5	CASSVDSGGPQETQYF
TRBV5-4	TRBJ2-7	CASKLAGDTYEQYF
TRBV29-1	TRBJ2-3	CSVDSGGYTDTQYF
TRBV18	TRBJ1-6	CASRGGSSPLHF
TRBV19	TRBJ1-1	CASRWGRTEAFF
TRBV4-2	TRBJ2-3	CASSQDVSTDTQYF
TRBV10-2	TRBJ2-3	CASSESGKGDTQYF
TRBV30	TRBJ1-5	CAWSTSRSNQPQHF
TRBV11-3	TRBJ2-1	CASSLEDNEQFF
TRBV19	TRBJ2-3	CASKVDPGTDTQYF
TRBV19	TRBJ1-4	CASSPLAGLATNEKLFF
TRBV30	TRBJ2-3	CAWTPKGTGRTDTQYF
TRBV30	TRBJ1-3	CAWTAGGIGNTIYF
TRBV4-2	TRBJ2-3	CASSQPLAGGPSGTDTQYF
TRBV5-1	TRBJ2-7	CASSLVVGTSYEQYF
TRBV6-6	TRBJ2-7	CASSYHRPSAGEQYF
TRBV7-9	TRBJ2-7	CASSSLADPYEQYF
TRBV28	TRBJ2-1	CASSSYIWQFF
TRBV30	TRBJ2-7	CAWNPPGTAYEQYF
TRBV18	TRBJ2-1	CASSPQGDEQFF
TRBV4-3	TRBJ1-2	CASSQAGGNYGYTF
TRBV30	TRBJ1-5	CAWSQGKYQPQHF
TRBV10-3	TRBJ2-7	CAISGSAYEQYF